This T cell receptor beta chain was found in a study of regulatory T cells in long-lasting Graves disease. The CDR3 is 15 amino acids. The germline V gene encodes CDR1 SGHTA and CDR2 FQGNSA. The germline V and J ends were trimmed by 1 base and 1 base, with 11 bases remaining between them. Through Arm-PCR of CDR3 regions and iRepertoire HTBI primers, TCR beta libraries were built. MiXCR, run by TCRdb on the multiplex PCR reads, gives a single entry per CDR3 protein. The repertoire has about 240,000 distinct CDR3 sequences, around 21% of them found once; the top ten carry more than 11%. Study findings and constraints: Favored gene segments in persistent disease were TRBV28, TRBJ1-2 and TRBJ2-5. Persistent patients had more shared public clonotypes (approximately 2,700) than new patients (966). Because few samples were included, accuracy may have been lower.

The time point denotes: newly diagnosed GD, antithyroid drugs for less than 3 months. Researchers made the TCR library from RNA that was extracted from PBMCs. Graves' disease diagnosis was established per American Thyroid Association guidelines. This clonotype was counted at least ten times. Its specificity is not known. V and J are TRBV7-2 and TRBJ2-7, with D possibly being TRBD2 (5 bases). The clonotype comes from a female donor with Graves disease. Sequencing used peripheral blood mononuclear cells (PBMCs), obtained at new diagnosis, from a patient treated with antithyroid drugs. CDR3 sequence: CASSLGVLESYEQYF. DNA for the CDR3: TGTGCCAGCAGCTTAGGGGTACTAGAGTCCTACGAGCAGTACTTC.